The clone carrying this T cell receptor beta chain was seen a handful of times. V was cut by 5 bases and J by 7 bases, with 12 bases left in between. The CDR3 contains 12 residues. Germline V gene data show CDR1 as SEHNR and CDR2 as FQNEAQ (reference sequence). The data belong to a study of T cell changes during pregnancy in multiple sclerosis. The method was immunoSEQ multiplex PCR; TCRdb's version includes in-frame clones alone and lacks a portion of them. The repertoire holds more than 55,000 clones, 75% to 95% seen once, with more than 2% in the top ten. The J gene is TRBJ2-7, the V gene TRBV7-9; no definite D call. The receptor was isolated from a female donor in good health, enrolled as a control in a pregnancy study. Sequences were derived from peripheral blood, sampled in the first trimester of pregnancy. In DNA form, the CDR3 reads TGTGCCAGCAGCGCGCCAGGTGGAGAGCAGTACTTC. Translation: CASSAPGGEQYF.